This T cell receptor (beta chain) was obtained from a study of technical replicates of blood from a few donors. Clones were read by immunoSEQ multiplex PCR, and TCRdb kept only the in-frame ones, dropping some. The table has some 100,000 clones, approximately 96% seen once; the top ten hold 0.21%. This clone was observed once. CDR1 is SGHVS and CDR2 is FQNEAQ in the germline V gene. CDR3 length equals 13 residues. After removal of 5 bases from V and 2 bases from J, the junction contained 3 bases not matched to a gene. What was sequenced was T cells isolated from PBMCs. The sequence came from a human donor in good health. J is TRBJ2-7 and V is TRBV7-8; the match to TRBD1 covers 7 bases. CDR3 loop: CASSDGQAYEQYF. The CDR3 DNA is TGTGCCAGCAGCGACGGACAGGCCTACGAGCAGTACTTC.